The sequence of this T cell receptor (beta chain) was determined in a study of T cell changes during pregnancy in multiple sclerosis. The assay was immunoSEQ multiplex PCR, and TCRdb's table has in-frame clones only and misses some. The repertoire has 60,000 to 75,000 clones, about 90% of them found once; the top ten carry 1.2% to 1.5%. This CDR3 is built from 14 residues. V lost 1 base and J lost 9, with 13 bases in between. Germline V gives CDR1 WSHSY, CDR2 SAAADI. The rearrangement joins TRBV10-2 to TRBJ2-1; no firm D call. The specimen was peripheral blood, collected in the second trimester of pregnancy. The source is a female donor in good health, enrolled as a control in a pregnancy study. This CDR3 is CASSELGTTSEQFF. For the CDR3, the DNA is TGCGCCAGCAGTGAGTTGGGTACTACAAGTGAGCAGTTCTTC.